Listed below are T cell receptor beta chains from one sample, sequenced in a study of blood T cell repertoires in COVID-19. TCRdb's table, derived via immunoSEQ multiplex PCR, lists solely in-frame clones and lacks some. The data hold 95,000 to 130,000 clones, with around 80% observed a single time. The specimen sequenced was peripheral blood. All receptors derive from a man between 65 and 85 years old with active or convalescent COVID-19. CDR3s include the opening cysteine and the closing phenylalanine or tryptophan. D genes are given only for firm matches. Only part of the rows carry a size: once, few, many, or a class if the clone is expanded.

j_call v_call cdr3_length clone_size d_call cdr3_aa cdr3_nt
TRBJ2-5 TRBV11-2 15 NA TRBD2 CASSKGTSGRETQYF TGTGCCAGCAGCAAAGGGACTAGCGGGAGGGAGACCCAGTACTTC
TRBJ2-7 TRBV12-3/TRBV12-4 13 NA NA CASTRLPLYEQYF TGTGCCAGCACACGACTCCCGCTCTACGAGCAGTACTTC
TRBJ2-3 TRBV2 16 NA NA CASAQGGRGRVDTQYF TGTGCCAGCGCCCAAGGCGGGCGGGGCAGGGTAGATACGCAGTATTTT
TRBJ2-7 TRBV6-1 14 NA TRBD1 CASSEGGGNYEQYF TGTGCCAGCAGTGAAGGAGGGGGCAACTACGAGCAGTACTTC
TRBJ2-5 TRBV5-1 13 NA NA CASSIQGTETQYF TGCGCCAGCAGCATTCAGGGCACAGAGACCCAGTACTTC
TRBJ1-1 TRBV10-3 12 NA NA CAISDGGTEAFF TGTGCCATCAGTGACGGGGGTACTGAAGCTTTCTTT
TRBJ2-7 TRBV10-3 15 NA TRBD2 CAISESGGRAGEQYF TGTGCCATCAGTGAGTCTGGCGGGAGGGCCGGCGAGCAGTACTTC
TRBJ1-5 TRBV28 17 NA NA CASSFSQARYSNQPQHF TGTGCCAGCAGTTTCTCGCAGGCCCGTTATAGCAATCAGCCCCAGCATTTT
TRBJ1-2 TRBV3-1/TRBV3-2 14 few NA CASSQSGTIYGYTF TGTGCCAGCAGCCAATCCGGGACAATCTATGGCTACACCTTC
TRBJ1-6 TRBV7-2 16 NA NA CASSFGGASYNSPLHF TGTGCCAGCAGCTTCGGAGGGGCATCCTATAATTCACCCCTCCACTTT
TRBJ1-2 TRBV18 16 NA TRBD1 CASSPLLDRVDSGYTF TGTGCCAGCTCACCACTCCTCGACAGGGTGGATTCCGGCTACACCTTC
TRBJ2-2 TRBV5-1 15 NA TRBD1 CASSWDRLATGELFF TGCGCCAGCAGCTGGGACAGGTTAGCCACCGGGGAGCTGTTTTTT
TRBJ2-7 TRBV12-3/TRBV12-4 13 NA TRBD2 CASSSSSGYEQYF TGTGCCAGCAGTTCTTCTAGCGGTTACGAGCAGTACTTC
TRBJ2-3 TRBV19 14 NA NA CASIRGRGEDTQYF TGTGCCAGTATCCGCGGCAGGGGTGAAGATACGCAGTATTTT
TRBJ2-7 TRBV2 13 once TRBD1 CASGGQGVYEQYF TGTGCCAGCGGCGGACAGGGAGTATACGAGCAGTACTTC
TRBJ2-7 TRBV27 13 NA TRBD2 CASSLRGGHEQYF TGTGCCAGCAGTTTGCGGGGGGGCCACGAGCAGTACTTC
TRBJ1-1 TRBV11-2 15 few TRBD1 CASSLEQGGNTEAFF TGTGCCAGCAGCTTAGAGCAGGGGGGAAACACTGAAGCTTTCTTT
TRBJ2-7 TRBV5-1 13 NA TRBD1 CASSLKGAVEQYF TGCGCCAGCAGCTTGAAGGGGGCGGTCGAGCAGTACTTC
TRBJ2-5 TRBV4-2 16 NA TRBD2 CASSQTSGRPQETQYF TGTGCCAGCAGCCAGACTAGCGGGAGGCCTCAAGAGACCCAGTACTTC
TRBJ1-1 TRBV11-2 15 many NA CASSLDPGGYTEAFF TGTGCCAGCAGCTTAGACCCAGGAGGATACACTGAAGCTTTCTTT
TRBJ1-2 TRBV9 15 NA TRBD1 CASSVSWDSPYGYTF TGTGCCAGCAGCGTATCCTGGGACAGTCCTTATGGCTACACCTTC
TRBJ2-7 TRBV5-1 15 NA TRBD1 CASSSSPGTANEQYF TGCGCCAGCAGCTCCTCCCCCGGGACAGCTAACGAGCAGTACTTC
TRBJ1-1 TRBV5-1 14 NA NA CASSPNTEYTEAFF TGCGCCAGCAGCCCGAATACGGAGTACACTGAAGCTTTCTTT
TRBJ2-5 TRBV12-5 19 NA TRBD1 CASGSPLGTGYSSQETQYF TGTGCTAGTGGTTCGCCCCTTGGGACAGGGTATTCGAGCCAAGAGACCCAGTACTTC
TRBJ2-3 TRBV7-9 14 NA TRBD2 CASRELAGGDTQYF TGTGCCAGCAGGGAGCTAGCGGGAGGAGATACGCAGTATTTT
TRBJ2-7 TRBV6-5 14 NA TRBD2 CASSPGGGVYEQYF TGTGCCAGCAGCCCGGGAGGGGGGGTCTACGAGCAGTACTTC
TRBJ1-3 TRBV5-1 13 NA TRBD1 CASSLDRGDTIYF TGCGCCAGCAGCTTGGACAGGGGTGACACCATATATTTT
TRBJ2-3 TRBV13 17 NA TRBD2 CASSQPTSGRRTDTQYF TGTGCCAGCAGCCAACCGACTAGCGGGAGGAGAACAGATACGCAGTATTTT
TRBJ1-3 TRBV7-2 14 NA NA CASSPRDSGNTIYF TGTGCCAGCAGCCCCAGGGACTCTGGAAACACCATATATTTT
TRBJ1-2 TRBV11-3 17 NA TRBD1 CASSLGDRGQSPYGYTF TGTGCCAGCAGCCTAGGGGACAGGGGGCAAAGTCCCTATGGCTACACCTTC
TRBJ2-5 TRBV2 16 few TRBD1 CASSEPWPTGSKTQYF TGTGCCAGCAGTGAACCCTGGCCGACAGGGTCGAAGACCCAGTACTTC
TRBJ1-1 TRBV7-2 16 NA TRBD1 CASSLRGQGSGTEAFF TGTGCCAGCAGCTTACGAGGACAGGGATCGGGCACTGAAGCTTTCTTT
TRBJ2-3 TRBV6-1 16 NA TRBD2 CASSEVSSGTRNTQYF TGTGCCAGCAGTGAAGTGAGTAGCGGGACTAGGAATACGCAGTATTTT
TRBJ1-2 TRBV19 15 NA NA CASTPVRTANYGYTF TGTGCCAGTACCCCGGTTAGGACAGCTAACTATGGCTACACCTTC
TRBJ2-1 TRBV5-6 17 NA TRBD2 CASSPPGTSMSYNEQFF TGTGCCAGCAGCCCGCCCGGGACTAGTATGTCCTACAATGAGCAGTTCTTC
TRBJ2-2 TRBV4-3 16 NA NA CASSQGSGYVTGELFF TGCGCCAGCAGCCAGGGATCAGGGTATGTCACCGGGGAGCTGTTTTTT
TRBJ2-1 TRBV4-3 17 NA TRBD2 CASSEGSGRLSYNEQFF TGCGCCAGCAGCGAAGGTAGCGGGAGGCTCTCTTACAATGAGCAGTTCTTC
TRBJ2-7 TRBV28 13 few NA CASSLAPTYEQYF TGTGCCAGCAGTTTGGCCCCCACCTACGAGCAGTACTTC
TRBJ2-3 TRBV19 16 NA TRBD2 CASSRSGGASTDTQYF TGTGCCAGTAGTAGGAGCGGGGGGGCTAGCACAGATACGCAGTATTTT
TRBJ1-2 TRBV6-1 12 NA NA CASSEVRYGYTF TGTGCCAGCAGTGAAGTTCGCTATGGCTACACCTTC
TRBJ1-3 TRBV9 19 NA NA CASSYSSSAWGGSGNTIYF TGTGCCAGCAGCTATAGTAGTAGCGCTTGGGGGGGCTCTGGAAACACCATATATTTT
TRBJ1-1 TRBV6-5 14 NA NA CASSYSGGATEAFF TGTGCCAGCAGTTACTCAGGGGGGGCCACTGAAGCTTTCTTT
TRBJ2-7 TRBV24-1 14 NA NA CATSDFREPHEQYF TGTGCCACCAGTGATTTCAGGGAACCCCACGAGCAGTACTTC
TRBJ2-2 TRBV4-3 17 NA TRBD1 CASSHALGQGNTGELFF TGCGCCAGCAGCCACGCTCTGGGACAGGGTAACACCGGGGAGCTGTTTTTT
TRBJ1-1 TRBV6-2/TRBV6-3 14 NA NA CASSSYLENTEAFF TGTGCCAGCAGTTCGTACCTAGAGAACACTGAAGCTTTCTTT
TRBJ1-2 TRBV19 14 NA NA CASSTMDTTYGYTF TGTGCCAGTAGTACCATGGACACGACCTATGGCTACACCTTC